These T cell receptor beta chains were read from a single sample in a study of beta chain features in type 1 diabetes. Repertoires were generated with immunoSEQ multiplex PCR, while TCRdb's copy carries only in-frame clones and drops some. The repertoire holds over 650,000 clones, with 11% to 15% as singletons. The sequenced sample was naive CD4+ T cells from blood. These receptors were collected from a man in his late teens or twenties with type 1 diabetes. Each CDR3 is given with its conserved first and last residue. The D gene is left open where the match is weak. A row's size may be missing; if present it is once, few, many or a size class.

V	D	J	size	CDR3	DNA
TRBV29-1	-	TRBJ2-3	few	CSVGQGYITDTQYF	TGCAGCGTTGGGCAGGGTTATATCACAGATACGCAGTATTTT
TRBV7-2	-	TRBJ2-5	-	CASSAGQQQETQYF	TGTGCCAGCAGCGCAGGACAGCAACAAGAGACCCAGTACTTC
TRBV19	-	TRBJ1-2	-	CASDTGTTPSAYTF	TGTGCCAGTGATACAGGGACTACGCCATCCGCCTACACCTTC
TRBV21-1	-	TRBJ1-6	few	CATRMGTGSDSPLHF	TGTGCCACCAGGATGGGGACGGGATCCGATTCACCCCTCCACTTT
TRBV28	TRBD1	TRBJ2-7	-	CASSSTGTGRQQYF	TGTGCCAGCAGTTCCACCGGGACAGGGAGGCAGCAGTACTTC
TRBV2	-	TRBJ2-2	few	CASSRGLGELFF	TGTGCCAGCAGTCGGGGTCTCGGGGAGCTGTTTTTT
TRBV7-2	-	TRBJ2-7	few	CASSLVGSTYEQYF	TGTGCCAGCAGCTTAGTTGGCAGCACCTACGAGCAGTACTTC
TRBV9	TRBD2	TRBJ2-2	-	CASSAGTSGRRYTGELFF	TGTGCCAGCAGCGCGGGGACTAGCGGGAGAAGGTACACCGGGGAGCTGTTTTTT
TRBV14	-	TRBJ2-3	few	CASSQGPTRLTDTQYF	TGTGCCAGCAGCCAGGGACCTACCCGGTTGACAGATACGCAGTATTTT
TRBV6-5	-	TRBJ2-2	few	CASSYGTTNTGELFF	TGTGCCAGCAGTTACGGGACAACGAACACCGGGGAGCTGTTTTTT
TRBV4-3	TRBD1	TRBJ2-1	-	CASRGGTVNNEQFF	TGCGCCAGCAGGGGTGGGACAGTGAACAATGAGCAGTTCTTC
TRBV4-1	TRBD1	TRBJ2-1	few	CASSQGITGDYNEQFF	TGCGCCAGCAGCCAAGGCATCACAGGGGACTACAATGAGCAGTTCTTC
TRBV4-2	-	TRBJ2-7	few	CASSQEGGSNEQYF	TGTGCCAGCAGCCAAGAGGGTGGGAGCAACGAGCAGTACTTC
TRBV5-1	TRBD1	TRBJ2-7	few	CASSLAGQGNYEQYF	TGCGCCAGCAGCTTGGCGGGACAGGGGAACTACGAGCAGTACTTC
TRBV28	TRBD1	TRBJ2-7	few	CASTDPGTVDYEQYF	TGTGCCAGCACTGATCCAGGGACAGTGGACTACGAGCAGTACTTC
TRBV30	-	TRBJ1-1	few	CAHTFGTEAFF	TGTGCACATACGTTTGGGACTGAAGCTTTCTTT
TRBV7-2	-	TRBJ2-7	-	CASSLGLASYEQYF	TGTGCCAGCAGCTTAGGTCTCGCCTCCTACGAGCAGTACTTC
TRBV5-1	-	TRBJ2-3	few	CASSLAWQSSTDTQYF	TGCGCCAGCAGCTTGGCATGGCAGTCAAGCACAGATACGCAGTATTTT
TRBV30	-	TRBJ1-1	-	CAWSWVNTEAFF	TGTGCCTGGAGTTGGGTTAACACTGAAGCTTTCTTT
TRBV7-2	-	TRBJ2-3	-	CASSPRRSGTDTQYF	TGTGCCAGCAGCCCGAGGAGGAGCGGGACAGATACGCAGTATTTT
TRBV7-8	-	TRBJ2-7	-	CASSLGPGPSYEQYF	TGTGCCAGCAGCTTAGGGCCGGGGCCCTCCTACGAGCAGTACTTC
TRBV5-1	-	TRBJ2-3	few	CASSFGDSTDTQYF	TGCGCCAGCAGCTTCGGGGACAGCACAGATACGCAGTATTTT
TRBV25-1	-	TRBJ1-2	-	CASSAGEGVPVYGYTF	TGTGCCAGCAGTGCCGGGGAGGGCGTTCCCGTATATGGCTACACCTTC
TRBV15	-	TRBJ1-1	few	CATSRDDRNTEAFF	TGTGCCACCAGCAGAGATGATAGGAACACTGAAGCTTTCTTT
TRBV18	-	TRBJ1-2	few	CASSPTGQGYTF	TGTGCCAGCTCACCGACTGGACAGGGCTACACCTTC
TRBV12-5	TRBD2	TRBJ2-1	-	CASGLVIAGPYNEQFF	TGTGCTAGTGGTTTGGTAATAGCGGGACCCTACAATGAGCAGTTCTTC
TRBV5-1	-	TRBJ2-5	-	CASSSLPTAGETQYF	TGCGCCAGCAGCTCCCTTCCCACTGCGGGGGAGACCCAGTACTTC
TRBV6-1	TRBD1	TRBJ2-7	-	CASRAGTGQYEQYF	TGTGCCAGCAGGGCCGGGACAGGCCAATACGAGCAGTACTTC
TRBV9	-	TRBJ2-7	few	CASSVGVVNEQYF	TGTGCCAGCAGCGTAGGGGTGGTCAACGAGCAGTACTTC
TRBV30	-	TRBJ2-5	few	CAWTRGQETQYF	TGTGCCTGGACACGCGGTCAAGAGACCCAGTACTTC
TRBV9	-	TRBJ2-1	few	CASSVGAGMEQFF	TGTGCCAGCAGCGTAGGAGCTGGAATGGAGCAGTTCTTC
TRBV10-3	TRBD2	TRBJ2-4	few	CAISDQGAGLAKNIQYF	TGTGCCATCAGTGACCAAGGAGCGGGGCTAGCCAAAAACATTCAGTACTTC
TRBV7-9	-	TRBJ2-1	few	CASSLAAEYNEQFF	TGTGCCAGCAGCTTAGCGGCAGAATACAATGAGCAGTTCTTC
TRBV5-1	TRBD2	TRBJ2-5	few	CASSASGQETQYF	TGCGCCAGCAGCGCTAGCGGGCAAGAGACCCAGTACTTC
TRBV4-3	-	TRBJ2-7	-	CASSQEGLVYEQYF	TGCGCCAGCAGCCAAGAGGGACTCGTCTACGAGCAGTACTTC
TRBV29-1	TRBD1	TRBJ2-5	-	CSVGQGAGETQYF	TGCAGCGTTGGACAGGGGGCAGGCGAGACCCAGTACTTC
TRBV12-2	-	TRBJ2-1	-	CASRYPSGTSVYNEQFF	TGTGCAAGTCGCTACCCCTCCGGGACTAGCGTTTACAATGAGCAGTTCTTC
TRBV7-9	-	TRBJ2-7	few	CASSFGPRTPTSYEQYF	TGTGCCAGCAGCTTTGGACCCCGGACTCCCACGTCCTACGAGCAGTACTTC
TRBV7-2	TRBD2	TRBJ2-7	few	CASSLGLAASYEQYF	TGTGCCAGCAGCTTAGGACTAGCGGCTTCCTACGAGCAGTACTTC
TRBV6-5	-	TRBJ2-2	-	CASGGRSFGELFF	TGTGCCAGCGGGGGCAGAAGTTTCGGGGAGCTGTTTTTT
TRBV6-6	-	TRBJ2-1	-	CASSYTQGNEQFF	TGTGCCAGCAGTTACACTCAGGGGAATGAGCAGTTCTTC
TRBV27	TRBD2	TRBJ2-1	-	CASSSSGGARNEQFF	TGTGCCAGCAGTTCCAGCGGGGGGGCACGGAATGAGCAGTTCTTC
TRBV7-9	-	TRBJ2-7	-	CASSLGGNTAYEQYF	TGTGCCAGCAGCTTAGGAGGGAATACAGCCTACGAGCAGTACTTC
TRBV7-2	-	TRBJ1-4	few	CASSLGFEGEKLFF	TGTGCCAGCAGCTTAGGCTTCGAGGGGGAAAAACTGTTTTTT
TRBV9	TRBD2	TRBJ2-3	few	CASSVAGTSGGDTQYF	TGTGCCAGCAGCGTAGCCGGGACTAGCGGGGGAGATACGCAGTATTTT
TRBV5-4	-	TRBJ1-1	-	CVQGLNTEAFF	TGTGTCCAGGGCTTGAACACTGAAGCTTTCTTT
TRBV7-9	TRBD2	TRBJ2-3	-	CASRLAGGGTDTQYF	TGTGCCAGCAGGCTAGCGGGAGGAGGCACAGATACGCAGTATTTT
TRBV2	-	TRBJ2-1	-	CASSKTGPPYQFF	TGTGCCAGCAGTAAGACAGGTCCGCCCTATCAGTTCTTC
TRBV7-2	TRBD1	TRBJ2-7	-	CASTRDRGTYEQYF	TGTGCCAGCACCCGGGACAGGGGAACGTACGAGCAGTACTTC